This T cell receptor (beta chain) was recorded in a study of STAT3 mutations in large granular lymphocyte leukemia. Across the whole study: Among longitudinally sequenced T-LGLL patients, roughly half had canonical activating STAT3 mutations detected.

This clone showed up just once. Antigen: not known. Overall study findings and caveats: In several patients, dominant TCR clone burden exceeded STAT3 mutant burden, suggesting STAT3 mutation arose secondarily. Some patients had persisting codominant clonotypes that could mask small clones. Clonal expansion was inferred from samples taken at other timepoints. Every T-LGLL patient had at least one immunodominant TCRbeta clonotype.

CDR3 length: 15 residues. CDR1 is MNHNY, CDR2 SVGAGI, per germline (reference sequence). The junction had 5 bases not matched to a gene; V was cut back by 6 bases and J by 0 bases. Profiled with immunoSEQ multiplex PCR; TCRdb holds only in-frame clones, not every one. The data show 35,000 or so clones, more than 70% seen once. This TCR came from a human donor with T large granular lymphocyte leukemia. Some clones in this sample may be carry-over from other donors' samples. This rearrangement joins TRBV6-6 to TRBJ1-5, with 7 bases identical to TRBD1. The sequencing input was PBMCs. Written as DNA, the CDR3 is TGTGCCAGCAGCGGGACAGAGTATAGCAATCAGCCCCAGCATTTT. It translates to CASSGTEYSNQPQHF.